The 12 T cell receptor beta chains below all came from one sample that was sequenced in a study of blood T cell repertoires in COVID-19. Clones were sequenced by immunoSEQ multiplex PCR, and TCRdb holds only the in-frame ones, with some missing. The table records some 180,000 clones, 81% of them present only once. Sequences were obtained from peripheral blood. All receptors come from a woman in her thirties or forties with COVID-19, enrolled during active disease.

This chain links TRBV24-1 with TRBJ2-2; 7 bases align to TRBD2. The CDR3 runs to 13 residues. CDR1 is KGHDR, CDR2 SFDVKD, per germline. Trimming cost V 12 bases and J 6 bases; bases outside gene matches: 9. The CDR3 region has the DNA TGTGCCGCCCGGACTAGTGCAGCCGGGGAGCTGTTTTTT. Translation gives CAARTSAAGELFF.

This rearrangement joins TRBV20-1 to TRBJ1-1; D not certain. Trimming shortened V by 3 bases and J by 0 bases, and 5 bases separated the two germline ends. The CDR3 covers 12 residues. The germline V gene encodes CDR1 DFQATT and CDR2 SNEGSKA (reference sequence). The chain's CDR3 is CSASFMNTEAFF. CDR3 DNA sequence: TGCAGTGCTAGTTTTATGAACACTGAAGCTTTCTTT.

The chain recombines TRBV11-2 with TRBJ2-2; D call uncertain. This CDR3 is 15 amino acids long. Trimming stripped 3 bases from V and 1 base from J, with 9 bases between. Germline V gene lookup returns CDR1 SGHAT and CDR2 FQNNGV. CDR3 sequence (DNA): TGTGCCAGCAGCTTGCGAGCGATGAACACCGGGGAGCTGTTTTTT. Its protein is CASSLRAMNTGELFF. Together with reference TRBV11-2 and TRBJ2-2, the CDR3 gives the full variable domain: EAGVAQSPRYKIIEKRQSVAFWCNPISGHATLYWYQQILGQGPKLLIQFQNNGVVDDSQLPKDRFSAERLKGVDSTLKIQPAKLEDSAVYLCASSLRAMNTGELFFGEGSRLTVL.

The CDR3 region is CASSDGAVNTGELFF. In nucleotides, the CDR3 is TGTGCCAGCAGTGACGGAGCGGTTAACACCGGGGAGCTGTTTTTT. V usage is TRBV6-4 and J usage is TRBJ2-2; TRBD2 is a possible D gene (5 bases). From germline, CDR1 is MRHNA and CDR2 SNTAGT. The CDR3 consists of 15 residues. Trimming removed 2 bases from V and 2 bases from J, with 9 bases in between.

The gene calls are TRBV2 and TRBJ1-2; weak D call: TRBD1 (6 bases). Germline assignment: CDR1 SNHLY and CDR2 FYNNEI. Trimming shortened V by 9 bases and J by 8 bases, and 16 bases separated the two germline ends. The CDR3 runs to 12 residues. The CDR3 region has the DNA TGTGCCAGTGGGGGCACGGATGAGGGCTACACCTTC. It translates to CASGGTDEGYTF.

The chain couples TRBV6-5 to TRBJ1-4; 9 nucleotides line up with TRBD1. Germline V gives CDR1 MNHEY, CDR2 SVGAGI. Trimming took 6 bases from V and 5 from J; bases not matched to a gene: 7. The CDR3 covers 15 residues. The CDR3 nucleotides are TGTGCCAGCAGCCGCAACAGGGGGCCGAATGAAAAACTGTTTTTT. Protein: CASSRNRGPNEKLFF.

The chain is built from TRBV7-2 and TRBJ1-4; 10 bases match TRBD1. CDR1 and CDR2 (germline): SGHTA, FQGNSA. V was pared by 5 bases and J by 5 bases, with 5 bases of the junction left unmatched. This CDR3 spans 15 amino acids. The CDR3: CASSVDRGRNEKLFF. CDR3 sequence (DNA): TGTGCCAGCAGCGTAGACAGGGGGCGAAATGAAAAACTGTTTTTT.

The V call is TRBV5-1, the J call TRBJ2-1; weak D call: TRBD2 (5 bases). The CDR3 loop spans 21 amino acids. V lost 0 bases and J lost 7, with 32 bases in between. The V gene's germline CDR1 is SGHRS and CDR2 YFSETQ. The CDR3 loop is CASSLESVVGSQFGLRNEQFF. CDR3 nucleotide sequence: TGCGCCAGCAGCTTGGAATCGGTAGTTGGGAGCCAGTTTGGGTTGAGGAATGAGCAGTTCTTC.

This rearrangement joins TRBV6-4 to TRBJ2-3; D might be TRBD2 (6 bases). The V gene lost 5 bases and the J gene lost 0 bases, with 9 bases spanning the gap. The germline V gene has CDR1 MRHNA and CDR2 SNTAGT. CDR3 length: 14 residues. DNA for the CDR3: TGTGCCAGCAGTTTGGGGACTAGCACAGATACGCAGTATTTT. This translates into CASSLGTSTDTQYF.

V and J are TRBV4-1 and TRBJ2-7; 9 nucleotides align to TRBD2. CDR3 length equals 16 residues. Germline V lookup: CDR1 MGHRA, CDR2 YSYEKL. The V segment lost 0 bases and the J segment 4 bases; nucleotides outside the gene matches: 7. The CDR3 loop is CASSQEVSGSPYEQYF. As DNA, the CDR3 is TGCGCCAGCAGCCAAGAGGTTAGCGGGAGTCCATACGAGCAGTACTTC.

V usage is TRBV4-1 and J usage is TRBJ2-5; unclear D gene. CDR1 is MGHRA and CDR2 is YSYEKL in the germline V gene. This CDR3 region has 16 residues. Between the trimmed V and J ends, which lost 0 bases and 7 bases, there was a span of 18 bases. DNA of the CDR3: TGCGCCAGCAGCCAAGAGGTAGCTAAAACTTCGGGGACCCAGTACTTC. This gives the protein CASSQEVAKTSGTQYF.

The chain employs TRBV5-6 and TRBJ2-2, with TRBD1 matching over 8 bases. CDR1 is SGHDT, CDR2 YYEEEE, per germline. V was pared by 4 bases and J by 1 base, with 3 bases of the junction left unmatched. The CDR3 has 15 amino acids. The CDR3 DNA sequence: TGTGCCAGCAGCCACGGACAGGGGAACACCGGGGAGCTGTTTTTT. Protein product: CASSHGQGNTGELFF.